Detailed here is one TCR beta chain. Its recognized antigen is unknown. Base qualities were left out, and no much larger clone turns up one base away. The data stem from a study of cytomegalovirus exposure and HLA in healthy donors (dated by TCRdb to 2015 to 2018). Background for the entire study: In an earlier analysis of 587 of the donors, around 290 Gb of sequence data and 120 million or so unique TCR beta sequences from about 179 million T cells were reported. An early release covering roughly 640 HLA-typed donors comprised 300 to 350 gigabases of sequencing data and roughly 86 million unique TCR sequences. Of the roughly 400 genotyped donors, over 65% fell in the genetic ancestry cluster associated with self-reported Caucasian donors. The study was designed to test whether signatures of past pathogen exposure could be identified by cataloging public T cell receptors. Using immunosequencing, the study profiled T cell repertoires from fewer than 850 subjects and related those repertoires to cytomegalovirus serostatus. A separate validation cohort of 100 to 150 different subjects was used in addition to the 666-subject first cohort. High-throughput TCR immunosequencing, statistical association of individual TCRs with disease status, and machine learning were combined to predict cytomegalovirus infection status. A later analysis re-analyzed previously published TCR beta repertoires from approximately 700 donors and added high-resolution HLA genotyping to study TCR occurrence patterns. The later analysis used no new phenotypic data to find candidate immune exposures, relying instead on TCR beta sequences and their occurrence across donors. An earlier analysis of several hundred of the donors used high-throughput TCR beta sequencing to judge whether each TCR beta V gene segment behaved as functional or pseudogenic. Alongside the repertoire data, information on donor age, sex, ethnicity and CMV serostatus was compiled. Genome-wide SNP genotypes for about 65% of the 666 donors were used in a later genetic analysis, which treated that subset as a discovery cohort. All discovery cohort repertoires had been generated using a single sequencing platform. Class I and class II HLA loci were covered by the typing at four-digit resolution. The number of typed donors differed by locus: about 620-640 for A, B, C, DRB1 and DQB1; roughly 510 for DQA1; fewer than 610 for DPA1; and 450 to 480 for DPB1. A handful of DR-DQ haplotypes were handled as single units for association and clustering because linkage in the cohort was strong. Across about 380 genotyped donors of the cohort, an average of roughly 230,000 unique TCR beta nucleotide sequences per donor were sequenced, and 15% to 20% of those sequences were non-productive.

The CDR3 goes from the cysteine to the phenylalanine over 14 residues. The sequence is cut down to CDR3 DNA, 42 bases in frame from base 1. V is cut back by 5 bases and J by 6 bases, with 8 bases in the junction unmatched. From the germline V gene, CDR1 is MDHEN and CDR2 is SYDVKM. What the research found in general, with its limitations: Most TCR sequences were observed very rarely across donors, whereas some public TCRs were present in many individuals. Compared with the roughly 710-donor mean, donors in an Asian-associated ancestry cluster had fewer N-insertions in productive TCRs, according to a later genetic analysis. The sequencing pipeline was judged likely to have produced a cluster of highly shared sequence variants as a technical artifact. A further reported finding was that TCR beta sequences accurately predicted the HLA-A and HLA-B alleles for most subjects in the first cohort. According to the authors, the approach could potentially be generalized to other disease states and immunological phenotypes. Only TCR beta chains were sequenced in this cohort, and the absence of alpha or paired-chain data limited detectable features. At a false discovery rate of 0.05, a later analysis linked fewer than 20,000 TCR beta sequences to specific HLA alleles. A later analysis found that HLA-associated TCR beta chains were more clonally expanded and had lower generation probabilities than equally common non-associated chains. Some IMGT-functional V segments, including TRBV6-2 and TRBV6-3, could not be distinguished by the 87-base-pair reads and were therefore excluded. When HLA alleles, especially DR and DQ, strongly co-occurred, TCR associations were difficult to assign to individual alleles. In a later analysis, TCR association rates were found to vary across HLA loci, with the most associated TCRs seen for DRB1 alleles and the fewest for HLA-C alleles. Because some donors lacked HLA typing at each locus, the association tests relied only on the typed subset. In the study, 150 to 200 TCR beta chains were listed as associated with cytomegalovirus. In a later analysis, most CMV-associated TCR beta chains were found to appear HLA-restricted, with HLA associations seemingly driven largely by CMV exposure. V-gene and J-gene trimming of TCR beta chains was associated with a missense DCLRE1C variant in a later genetic analysis, and the association was replicated in an independent cohort. Linkage disequilibrium might explain the correlated functional status among segregating V segments, but an unknown experimental factor could not be excluded. CMV serostatus was the only immune exposure information available for the cohort. The classifier was reported to diagnose cytomegalovirus status with high specificity and sensitivity in both the original cohort and the validation cohort. Presence/absence analyses assumed roughly uniform sequencing depth across donors, an assumption that may not hold. Over 15 rarely observed V segments, including chromosome 9 orphons, were excluded from the earlier analysis of several hundred of the donors because counts were too low. A few of the identified cytomegalovirus-associated TCR beta chains were confirmed in vitro to be specific for cytomegalovirus antigens. An earlier analysis of some 560 of the donors showed that most TCR beta V segments appeared in productive rearrangements either about 87% or about 30% of the time, which broadly matched IMGT annotations. A later analysis reported that several top co-occurrence clusters appeared linked to parvovirus B19, influenza, CMV and Epstein-Barr virus.

In total, 630 or so healthy bone marrow donors made up the cohort. At the time of sampling, all cohort members were nominally healthy, though unrecorded immune exposures were likely present. The donor was CMV seronegative and belonged to the group of over 350 seronegative cohort members. A peripheral blood sample was provided by each donor, and peripheral blood mononuclear cells were used for TCR beta sequencing. Genomic DNA extraction from the blood cell samples was performed with the Qiagen DNeasy Blood Extraction Kit. The library was generated by the immunoSEQ multiplex PCR assay. The multiplex PCR relied on a mix of 60 forward primers for TCR Vbeta segments and 13 reverse primers for TCR Jbeta segments. A multiplex PCR assay on genomic DNA amplified the CDR3 region of rearranged TCR beta genes. On the Illumina HiSeq System, the amplified TCR beta libraries were sequenced as 87-base-pair reads. For the original study's pipeline: A later analysis tallied 80 million to 95 million unique TCR beta chains across the 666 repertoires, and approximately 11 million of those chains were shared by two or more donors. A nearest-neighbor algorithm error-corrected the raw reads and collapsed the reads into unique sequences, merging closely related sequences to remove PCR and sequencing errors. V, D and J gene segments were assigned by aligning CDR3 sequences to IMGT reference sequences. For a sequence to be retained, at least a six-nucleotide match to both a V gene segment and a J gene segment was required. A rearrangement counted as productive if the CDR3 had no stop codons and remained in frame with V and J, and every other rearrangement counted as non-productive. CDR3 was defined according to IMGT convention as the region running from the second conserved V-encoded cysteine to the conserved J-encoded phenylalanine. The earlier analysis of fewer than 750 of the donors excluded sequences that lacked an unambiguous match to a single V gene segment. In an earlier analysis of approximately 500 of the donors, a V segment was called functional when productive rearrangements were above 56.7%, and segregating when the standard deviation between donors exceeded 5%. To diagnose cytomegalovirus status from the catalog of TCR beta chain sequences, a statistical classification framework was built. In a later analysis, TCR nucleotide sequences were compared against IMGT/GENE-DB human TR gene sequences so that V and J genes could be assigned. A later analysis assigned CDR3 sequences and most-parsimonious VDJ recombination scenarios with the TCRdist pipeline. In a later analysis, each TCR beta chain was defined by its CDR3 amino acid sequence together with its V-gene family, and reads without a unique V-gene family were excluded. A later analysis removed several hundred highly shared, low-generation-probability nucleotide sequences to deal with suspected cross-contamination and a sequencing artifact. For each public chain, a later analysis derived a clonal expansion index from normalized ranks of inferred template counts within each repertoire. In a later analysis, generation probabilities were computed using a VDJ recombination model fitted to out-of-frame rearrangements, and the results were checked against IGoR. Hypergeometric tests were used in a later analysis to score TCR-TCR, TCR-HLA and TCR-CMV co-occurrence, with a repertoire-size bias correction applied to the TCR pairs. A later analysis estimated false discovery rates by permuting HLA or CMV assignments 20 times. In a later analysis, co-occurring TCRs were grouped using DBSCAN, with TCRdist sequence similarity added in when clustering inside HLA-allele-positive subsets. For co-occurrence clustering, repertoires with fewer than 30,000 or more than 120,000 public chains were excluded, along with roughly 5 repertoires with anomalous nucleotide sharing. The immuneACCESS repertoire file appears here via TCRdb, limited to in-frame rearrangements. These files lack a portion of the clones; in checked studies, under half of the deficit traces to unresolved V genes, and the cause of the others is not known. V, J and clone size were drawn from that table, and D and trimming were deduced from the DNA. This sample is represented by tens of thousands of clones; about 80% of them were singletons. Approximately 2.8% of the sample comes from the top ten.

Sequencing was done on a sample of PBMCs. This TCR derives from a man aged 50 or older in good health and CMV-seronegative. Recombination linked TRBV28 to TRBJ1-2; 8 nucleotides in the junction match TRBD1. DNA sequence: TGTGCCAGCAGTACGGTCAGGGGGCAGGATGGCTACACCTTC. Translation gives CASSTVRGQDGYTF.